This TCR beta chain emerged from a study of T-cell memory formation after mild COVID-19. Study results and caveats: A second wave of clones peaked on day 37, and their SARS-CoV-2 specificity went unconfirmed.

The V gene's germline CDR1 is MDHEN and CDR2 SYDVKM. V was clipped by 7 bases and J by 5 bases, with 13 bases between them. The CDR3 has 13 amino acids. In TCRdb, the 5' RACE reads were re-called with MiXCR into one record per CDR3 protein. The data hold roughly 130,000 distinct CDR3 sequences, with approximately 17% observed a single time. This clonotype was recorded at least ten times. Its antigen is not known. The rearrangement uses TRBV28 and TRBJ2-3; D gene ambiguous. Sequencing was performed on PBMCs or a T cell subset sorted from them (not recorded which). The clonotype originates from a man between 18 and 29 years old who had mild COVID-19 (a few samples of this study predate the infection). Cell type and time point are not known. The CDR3 loop is CASTPPGRDTQYF. Written as DNA, the CDR3 is TGTGCCAGCACCCCACCGGGCCGAGATACGCAGTATTTT.